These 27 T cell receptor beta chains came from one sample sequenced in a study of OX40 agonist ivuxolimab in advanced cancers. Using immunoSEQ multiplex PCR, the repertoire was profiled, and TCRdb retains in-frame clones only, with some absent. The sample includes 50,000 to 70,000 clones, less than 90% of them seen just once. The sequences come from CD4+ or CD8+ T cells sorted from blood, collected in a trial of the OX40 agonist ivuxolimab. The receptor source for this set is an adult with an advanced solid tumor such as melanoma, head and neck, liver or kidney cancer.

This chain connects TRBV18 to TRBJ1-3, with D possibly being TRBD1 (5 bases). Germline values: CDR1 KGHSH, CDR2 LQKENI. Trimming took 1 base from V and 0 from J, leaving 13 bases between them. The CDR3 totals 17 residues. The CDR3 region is CASSPQGFPLSGNTIYF. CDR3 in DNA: TGTGCCAGCTCACCACAGGGGTTCCCCCTCTCTGGAAACACCATATATTTT.

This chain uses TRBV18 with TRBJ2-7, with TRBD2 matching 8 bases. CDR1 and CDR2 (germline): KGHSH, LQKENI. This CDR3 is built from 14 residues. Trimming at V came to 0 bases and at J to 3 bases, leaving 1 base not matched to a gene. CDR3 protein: CASSPPSGSYEQYF. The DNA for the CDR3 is TGTGCCAGCTCACCACCGAGCGGGAGCTACGAGCAGTACTTC.

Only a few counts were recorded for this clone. The DNA for the CDR3 is TGTGCCAGCAGCCGATATGGACAGGGGAGTGACACTGAAGCTTTCTTT. It codes for CASSRYGQGSDTEAFF. J is TRBJ1-1 and V is TRBV5-4; 9 nucleotides match TRBD1. This CDR3 spans 16 amino acids. The V and J ends lost 4 bases and 3 bases, in that order; junction bases with no gene match: 10. Germline V gene sequence: CDR1 SGHNT, CDR2 YYREEE (reference sequence).

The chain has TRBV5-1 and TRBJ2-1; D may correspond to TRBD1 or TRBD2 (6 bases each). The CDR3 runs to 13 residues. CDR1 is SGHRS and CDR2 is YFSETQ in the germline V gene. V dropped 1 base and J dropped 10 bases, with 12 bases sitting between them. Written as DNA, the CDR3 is TGCGCCAGCAGCTTGTGGGGGGCAGGGGAGCAGTTCTTC. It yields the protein CASSLWGAGEQFF.

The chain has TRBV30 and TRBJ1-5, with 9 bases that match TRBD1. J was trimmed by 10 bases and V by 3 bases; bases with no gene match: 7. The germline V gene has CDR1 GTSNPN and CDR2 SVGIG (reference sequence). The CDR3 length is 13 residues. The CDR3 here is CAWRLTGGHPQHF. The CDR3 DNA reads TGTGCCTGGAGACTTACAGGGGGCCATCCCCAGCATTTT.

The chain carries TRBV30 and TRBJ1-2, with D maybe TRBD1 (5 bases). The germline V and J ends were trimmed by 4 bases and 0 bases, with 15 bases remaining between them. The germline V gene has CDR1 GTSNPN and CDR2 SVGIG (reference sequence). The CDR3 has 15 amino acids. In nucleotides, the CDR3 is TGTGCCTGGACCGGACAAGCCTCTGCTAACTATGGCTACACCTTC. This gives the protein CAWTGQASANYGYTF.

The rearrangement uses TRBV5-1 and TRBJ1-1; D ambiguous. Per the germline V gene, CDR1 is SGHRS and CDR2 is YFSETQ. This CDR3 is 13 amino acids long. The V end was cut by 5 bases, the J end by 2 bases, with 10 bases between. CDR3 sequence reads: CASRAGQNTEAFF. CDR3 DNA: TGCGCCAGCAGGGCTGGGCAAAACACTGAAGCTTTCTTT.

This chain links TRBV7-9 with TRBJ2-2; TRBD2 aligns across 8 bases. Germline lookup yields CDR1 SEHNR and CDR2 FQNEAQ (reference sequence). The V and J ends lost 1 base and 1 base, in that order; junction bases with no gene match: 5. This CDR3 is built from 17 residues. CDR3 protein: CASSLVPTSGNTGELFF. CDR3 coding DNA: TGTGCCAGCAGCTTAGTCCCAACTAGCGGGAACACCGGGGAGCTGTTTTTT. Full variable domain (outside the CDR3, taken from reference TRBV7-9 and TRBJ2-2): DTGVSQNPRHKITKRGQNVTFRCDPISEHNRLYWYRQTLGQGPEFLTYFQNEAQLEKSRLLSDRFSAERPKGSFSTLEIQRTEQGDSAMYLCASSLVPTSGNTGELFFGEGSRLTVL.

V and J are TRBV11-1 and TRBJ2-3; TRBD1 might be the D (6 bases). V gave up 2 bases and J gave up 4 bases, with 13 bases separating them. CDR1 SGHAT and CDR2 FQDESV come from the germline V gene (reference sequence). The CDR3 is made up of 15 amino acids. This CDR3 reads CASSLRDKGADTQYF. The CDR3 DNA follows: TGTGCCAGCAGCTTACGGGACAAGGGCGCAGATACGCAGTATTTT.

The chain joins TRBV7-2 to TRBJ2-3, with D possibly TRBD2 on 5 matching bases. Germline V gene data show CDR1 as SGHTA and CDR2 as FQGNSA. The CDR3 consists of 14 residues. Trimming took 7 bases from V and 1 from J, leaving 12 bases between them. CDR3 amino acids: CASTPGVRTDTQYF. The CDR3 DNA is TGTGCCAGCACCCCCGGGGTTCGCACAGATACGCAGTATTTT.

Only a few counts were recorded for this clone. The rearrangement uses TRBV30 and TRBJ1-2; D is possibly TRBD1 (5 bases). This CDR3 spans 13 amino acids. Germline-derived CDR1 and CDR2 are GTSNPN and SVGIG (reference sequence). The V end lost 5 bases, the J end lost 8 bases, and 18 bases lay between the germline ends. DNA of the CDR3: TGTGCCTGGGGCCGGGACCGCCCTCGAGGCTACACCTTC. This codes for CAWGRDRPRGYTF.

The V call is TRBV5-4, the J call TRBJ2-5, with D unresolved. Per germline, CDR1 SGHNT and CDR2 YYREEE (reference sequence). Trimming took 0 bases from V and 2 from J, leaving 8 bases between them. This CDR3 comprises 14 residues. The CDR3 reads CASSLEAGQETQYF. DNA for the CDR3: TGTGCCAGCAGCTTGGAGGCCGGACAAGAGACCCAGTACTTC. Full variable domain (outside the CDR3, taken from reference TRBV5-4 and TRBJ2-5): ETGVTQSPTHLIKTRGQQVTLRCSSQSGHNTVSWYQQALGQGPQFIFQYYREEENGRGNFPPRFSGLQFPNYSSELNVNALELDDSALYLCASSLEAGQETQYFGPGTRLLVL.

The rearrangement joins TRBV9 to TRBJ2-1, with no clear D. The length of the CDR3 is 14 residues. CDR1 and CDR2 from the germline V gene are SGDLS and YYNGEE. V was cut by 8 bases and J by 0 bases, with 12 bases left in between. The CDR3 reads CARPTTSSYNEQFF. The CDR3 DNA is TGTGCCAGACCCACGACCAGCTCCTACAATGAGCAGTTCTTC.

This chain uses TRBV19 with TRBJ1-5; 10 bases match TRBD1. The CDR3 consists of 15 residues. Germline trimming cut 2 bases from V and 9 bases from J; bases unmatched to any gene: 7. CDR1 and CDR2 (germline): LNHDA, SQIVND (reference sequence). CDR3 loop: CASSIPGQGWVPQHF. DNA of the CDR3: TGTGCCAGTAGTATACCGGGACAGGGGTGGGTGCCCCAGCATTTT.

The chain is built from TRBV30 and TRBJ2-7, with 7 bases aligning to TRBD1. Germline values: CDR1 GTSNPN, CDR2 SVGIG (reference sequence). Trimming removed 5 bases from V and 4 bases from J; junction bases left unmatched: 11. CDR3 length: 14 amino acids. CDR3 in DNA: TGTGCCTGGCAGACAGGGAGTGCTGGTTACGAGCAGTACTTC. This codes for CAWQTGSAGYEQYF.

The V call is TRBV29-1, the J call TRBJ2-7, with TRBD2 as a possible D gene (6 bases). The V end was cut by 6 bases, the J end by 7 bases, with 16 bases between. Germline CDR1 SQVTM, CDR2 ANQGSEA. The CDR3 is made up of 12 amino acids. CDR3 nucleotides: TGCAGCGTGGGGGAGCAGGGAGGAGAGCAGTACTTC. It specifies CSVGEQGGEQYF.

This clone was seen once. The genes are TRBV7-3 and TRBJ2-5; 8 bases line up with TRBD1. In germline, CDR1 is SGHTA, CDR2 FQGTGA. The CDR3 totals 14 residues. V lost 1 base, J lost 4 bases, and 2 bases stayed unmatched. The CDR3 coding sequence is TGTGCCAGCAGCTTAAACAGGGGGTCAGAGACCCAGTACTTC. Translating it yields CASSLNRGSETQYF.

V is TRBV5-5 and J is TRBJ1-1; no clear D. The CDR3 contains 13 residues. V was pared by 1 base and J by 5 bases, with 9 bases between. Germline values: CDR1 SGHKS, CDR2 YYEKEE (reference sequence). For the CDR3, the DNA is TGTGCCAGCAGCTTGAAGTCCGAAACTGAAGCTTTCTTT. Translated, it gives CASSLKSETEAFF.

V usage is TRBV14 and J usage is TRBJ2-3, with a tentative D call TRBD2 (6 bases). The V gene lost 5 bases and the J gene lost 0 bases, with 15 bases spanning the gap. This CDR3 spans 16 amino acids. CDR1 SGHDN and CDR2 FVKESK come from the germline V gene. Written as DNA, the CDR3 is TGTGCCAGCAGCTTTGTGGCTAGCGCTAGCACAGATACGCAGTATTTT. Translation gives CASSFVASASTDTQYF.

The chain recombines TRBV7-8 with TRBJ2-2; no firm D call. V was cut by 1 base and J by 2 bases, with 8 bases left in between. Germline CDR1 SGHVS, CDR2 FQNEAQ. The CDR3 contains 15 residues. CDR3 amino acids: CASSLVSANTGELFF. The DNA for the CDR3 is TGTGCCAGCAGCTTAGTCTCAGCCAACACCGGGGAGCTGTTTTTT.

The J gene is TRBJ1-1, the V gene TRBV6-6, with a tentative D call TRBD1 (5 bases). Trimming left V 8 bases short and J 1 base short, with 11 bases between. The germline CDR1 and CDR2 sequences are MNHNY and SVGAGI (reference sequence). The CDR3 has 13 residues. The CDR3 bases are TGTGCCAGCGTCTTCGGGGGGAACACTGAAGCTTTCTTT. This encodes CASVFGGNTEAFF.

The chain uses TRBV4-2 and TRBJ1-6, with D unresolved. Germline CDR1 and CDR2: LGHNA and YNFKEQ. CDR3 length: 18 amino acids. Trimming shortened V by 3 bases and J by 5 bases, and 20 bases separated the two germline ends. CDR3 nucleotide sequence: TGTGCCAGCAGCCATTACCCCGCCGGGATGGGGAATAATTCACCCCTCCACTTT. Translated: CASSHYPAGMGNNSPLHF.

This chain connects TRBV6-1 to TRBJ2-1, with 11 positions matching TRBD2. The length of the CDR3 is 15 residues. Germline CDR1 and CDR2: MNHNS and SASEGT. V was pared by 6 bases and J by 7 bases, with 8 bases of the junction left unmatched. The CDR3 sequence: CASRELAGDWNEQFF. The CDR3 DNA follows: TGTGCCAGCAGGGAACTAGCGGGAGATTGGAATGAGCAGTTCTTC.

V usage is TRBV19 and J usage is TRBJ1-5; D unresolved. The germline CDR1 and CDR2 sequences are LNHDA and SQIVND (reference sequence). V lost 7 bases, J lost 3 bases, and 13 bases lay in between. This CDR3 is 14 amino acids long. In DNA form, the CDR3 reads TGTGCCAGTAAATTTTCGGGGAACAATCAGCCCCAGCATTTT. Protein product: CASKFSGNNQPQHF.

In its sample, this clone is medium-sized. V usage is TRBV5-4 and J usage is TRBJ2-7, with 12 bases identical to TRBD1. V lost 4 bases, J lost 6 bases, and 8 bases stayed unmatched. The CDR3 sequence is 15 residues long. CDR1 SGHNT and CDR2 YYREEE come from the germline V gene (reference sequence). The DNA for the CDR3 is TGTGCCAGCAGCAAAGCCGGGACAGGGGGCTCCGAGCAGTACTTC. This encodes CASSKAGTGGSEQYF.

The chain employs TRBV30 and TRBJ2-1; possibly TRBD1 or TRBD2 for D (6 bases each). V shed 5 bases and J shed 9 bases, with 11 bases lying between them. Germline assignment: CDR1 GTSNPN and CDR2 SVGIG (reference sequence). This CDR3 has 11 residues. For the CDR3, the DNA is TGTGCCTGGGTGGGGGGCCGTGAGCAGTTCTTC. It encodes CAWVGGREQFF. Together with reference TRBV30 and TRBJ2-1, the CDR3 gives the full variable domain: SQTIHQWPATLVQPVGSPLSLECTVEGTSNPNLYWYRQAAGRGLQLLFYSVGIGQISSEVPQNLSASRPQDRQFILSSKKLLLSDSGFYLCAWVGGREQFFGPGTRLTVL.

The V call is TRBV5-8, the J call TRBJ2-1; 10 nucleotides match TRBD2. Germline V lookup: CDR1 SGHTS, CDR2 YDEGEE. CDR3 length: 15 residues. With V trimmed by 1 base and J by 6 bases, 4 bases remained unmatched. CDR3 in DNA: TGTGCCAGCAGCTTGCGGGGACTAGCGATCAATGAGCAGTTCTTC. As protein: CASSLRGLAINEQFF.